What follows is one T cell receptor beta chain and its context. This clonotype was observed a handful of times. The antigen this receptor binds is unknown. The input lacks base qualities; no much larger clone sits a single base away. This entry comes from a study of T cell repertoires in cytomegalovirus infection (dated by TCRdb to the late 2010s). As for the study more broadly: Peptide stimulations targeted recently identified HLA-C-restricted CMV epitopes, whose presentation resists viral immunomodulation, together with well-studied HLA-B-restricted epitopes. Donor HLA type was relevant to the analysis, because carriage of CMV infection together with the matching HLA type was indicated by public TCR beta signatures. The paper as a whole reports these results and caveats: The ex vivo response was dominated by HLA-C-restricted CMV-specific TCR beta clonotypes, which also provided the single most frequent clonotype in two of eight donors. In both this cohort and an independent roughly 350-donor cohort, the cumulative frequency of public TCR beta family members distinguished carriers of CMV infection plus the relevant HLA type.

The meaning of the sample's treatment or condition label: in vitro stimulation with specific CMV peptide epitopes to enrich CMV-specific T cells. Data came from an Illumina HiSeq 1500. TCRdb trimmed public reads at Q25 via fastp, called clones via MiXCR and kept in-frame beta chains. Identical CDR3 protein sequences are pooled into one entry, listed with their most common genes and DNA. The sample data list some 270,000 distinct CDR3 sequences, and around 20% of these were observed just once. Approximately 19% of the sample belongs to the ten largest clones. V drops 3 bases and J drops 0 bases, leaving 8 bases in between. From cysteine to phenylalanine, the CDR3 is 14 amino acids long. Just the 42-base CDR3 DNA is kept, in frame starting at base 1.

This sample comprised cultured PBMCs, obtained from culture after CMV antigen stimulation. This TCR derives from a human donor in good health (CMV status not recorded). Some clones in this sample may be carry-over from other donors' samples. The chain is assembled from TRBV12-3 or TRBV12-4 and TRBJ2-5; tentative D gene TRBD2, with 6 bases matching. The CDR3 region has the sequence CASSFRDYQETQYF. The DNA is TGTGCCAGCAGTTTCCGGGACTACCAAGAGACCCAGTACTTC.